The 5 T cell receptor beta chains below all came from one sample that was sequenced in a study of blood T cell repertoires in COVID-19. The assay was immunoSEQ multiplex PCR, and TCRdb's table has in-frame clones only and misses some. This table has roughly 500,000 clones, about 91% appearing once. Sequenced: peripheral blood. These receptors all stem from a young man with COVID-19, enrolled during active disease.

This clone appeared a single time. The V call is TRBV27, the J call TRBJ1-4; the D gene is possibly TRBD1 (5 bases). Trimming pared 5 bases from V and 8 bases from J, leaving 15 bases between. The CDR3 loop spans 14 amino acids. In germline, CDR1 is MNHEY, CDR2 SMNVEV (reference sequence). The CDR3 region has the DNA TGTGCCAGCAGTGGGGCACTCTTTAGAGAAAAACTGTTTTTT. Its translation: CASSGALFREKLFF. The whole variable domain, filled in from reference TRBV27 and TRBJ1-4, reads EAQVTQNPRYLITVTGKKLTVTCSQNMNHEYMSWYRQDPGLGLRQIYYSMNVEVTDKGDVPEGYKVSRKEKRNFPLILESPSPNQTSLYFCASSGALFREKLFFGSGTQLSVL.

CDR3 in amino acids: CATSDFGLDTDTQYF. In DNA form, the CDR3 reads TGTGCCACCAGTGATTTCGGACTAGACACAGATACGCAGTATTTT. The chain carries TRBV24-1 and TRBJ2-3; 7 nucleotides match TRBD2. V lost 1 base to trimming and J lost 2 bases; unmatched junction nucleotides: 2. This CDR3 is built from 15 residues. CDR1 is KGHDR, CDR2 SFDVKD, per germline.

J is TRBJ2-5 and V is TRBV6-1, with D possibly matching TRBD2 (6 bases). CDR1 is MNHNS and CDR2 is SASEGT in the germline V gene. This CDR3 has 16 amino acids. V gave up 6 bases and J gave up 1 base, with 18 bases separating them. CDR3 in DNA: TGTGCCAGCAGGGAAAGCGGGCGCCTCACCCAAGAGACCCAGTACTTC. Amino acid sequence: CASRESGRLTQETQYF.

This clone was seen more than once but under ten times. This chain connects TRBV5-5 to TRBJ2-2, with D uncertain. Germline V gene sequence: CDR1 SGHKS, CDR2 YYEKEE (reference sequence). This CDR3 spans 15 amino acids. Trimming stripped 0 bases from V and 5 bases from J, with 11 bases between. CDR3: CASSLEPTITGELFF. In DNA form, the CDR3 reads TGTGCCAGCAGCTTGGAACCGACAATAACCGGGGAGCTGTTTTTT.

This sequence joins TRBV25-1 and TRBJ1-2; 9 nucleotides line up with TRBD1. The V and J ends lost 3 bases and 2 bases, in that order; junction bases with no gene match: 4. Looked up from germline, CDR1 is MGHDK and CDR2 is SYGVNS. The CDR3 spans 15 residues. The CDR3 coding sequence is TGTGCCAGCAGTGATTCCGGGACAGGGAACTATGGCTACACCTTC. Residues: CASSDSGTGNYGYTF.